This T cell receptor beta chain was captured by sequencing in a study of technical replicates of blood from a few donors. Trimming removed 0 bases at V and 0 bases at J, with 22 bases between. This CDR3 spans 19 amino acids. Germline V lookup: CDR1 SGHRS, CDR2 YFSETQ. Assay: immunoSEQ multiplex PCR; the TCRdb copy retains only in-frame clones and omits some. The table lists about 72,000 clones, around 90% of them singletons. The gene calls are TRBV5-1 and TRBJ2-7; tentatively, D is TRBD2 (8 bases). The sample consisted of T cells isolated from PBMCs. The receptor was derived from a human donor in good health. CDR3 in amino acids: CASSLERGIQGKSSYEQYF. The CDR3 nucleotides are TGCGCCAGCAGCTTGGAGCGGGGGATACAGGGGAAAAGCTCCTACGAGCAGTACTTC.